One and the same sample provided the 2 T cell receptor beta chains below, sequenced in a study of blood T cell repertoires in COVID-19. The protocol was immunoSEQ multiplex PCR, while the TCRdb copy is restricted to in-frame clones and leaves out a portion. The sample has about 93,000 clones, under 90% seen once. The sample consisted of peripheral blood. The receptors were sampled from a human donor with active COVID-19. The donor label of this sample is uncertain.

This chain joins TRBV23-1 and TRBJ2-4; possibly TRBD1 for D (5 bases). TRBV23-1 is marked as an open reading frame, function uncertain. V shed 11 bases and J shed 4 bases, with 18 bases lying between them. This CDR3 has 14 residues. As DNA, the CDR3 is TGCGCCCTAACTCGGAAGGGGCCAAAAAACATTCAGTACTTC. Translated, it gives CALTRKGPKNIQYF.

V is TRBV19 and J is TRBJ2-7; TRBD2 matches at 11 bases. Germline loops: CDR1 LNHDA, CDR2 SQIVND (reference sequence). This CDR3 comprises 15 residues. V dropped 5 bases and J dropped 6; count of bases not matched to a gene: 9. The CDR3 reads CASSPFSGGAFEQYF. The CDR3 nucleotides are TGTGCCAGTAGTCCCTTTAGCGGGGGGGCCTTCGAGCAGTACTTC.